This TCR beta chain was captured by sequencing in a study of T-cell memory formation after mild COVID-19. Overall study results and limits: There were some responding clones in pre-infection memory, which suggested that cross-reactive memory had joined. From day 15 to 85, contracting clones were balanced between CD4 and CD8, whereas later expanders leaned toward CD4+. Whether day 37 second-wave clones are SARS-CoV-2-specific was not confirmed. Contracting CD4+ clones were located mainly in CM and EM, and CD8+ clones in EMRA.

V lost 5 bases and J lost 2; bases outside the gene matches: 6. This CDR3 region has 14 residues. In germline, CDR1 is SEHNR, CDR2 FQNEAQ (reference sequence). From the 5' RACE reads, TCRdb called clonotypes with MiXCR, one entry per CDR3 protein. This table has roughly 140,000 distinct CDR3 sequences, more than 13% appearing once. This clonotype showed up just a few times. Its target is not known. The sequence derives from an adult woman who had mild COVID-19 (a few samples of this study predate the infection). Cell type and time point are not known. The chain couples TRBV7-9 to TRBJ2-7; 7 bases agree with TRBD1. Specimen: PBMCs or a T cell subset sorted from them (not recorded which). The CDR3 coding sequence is TGTGCCAGCAGCCCCCGGGACAGAACCTACGAGCAGTACTTC. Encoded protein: CASSPRDRTYEQYF.